The source of this T cell receptor beta chain is a study of blood T cells in healthy people across ages. Study-wide background: Roughly one uniquely barcoded beta molecule per two T cells was captured. Study findings and constraints: The diversity estimates, figures obtained from one million T cells, were considered underestimates.

As to this clonotype: Its matching antigen is unknown.

The authors ran a second PCR of about 6 to 12 cycles using a sample-barcoded 5' primer and a J-beta primer mix. TCRdb reprocessed the 5' RACE reads with MiXCR, giving one entry per CDR3 protein. The sample carries about a million distinct CDR3 sequences, roughly 52% recorded once. Trimming took off 0 bases at V and 0 bases at J, with 6 bases between the two ends. This CDR3 is built from 15 residues. In germline, CDR1 is MDHEN, CDR2 SYDVKM. The V call is TRBV28, the J call TRBJ2-1; D gene ambiguous. The sequenced sample was blood. The TCR sequence derives from a man aged 25 to 45 in good health. For the CDR3, the DNA is TGTGCCAGCAGTTTATGGAGGAGCTCCTACAATGAGCAGTTCTTC. Protein sequence: CASSLWRSSYNEQFF.